Below are 12 T cell receptor beta chains sequenced from a single sample in a study of cytotoxic CD8 clonotypes in ibrutinib-treated CLL. Clones were read by immunoSEQ multiplex PCR, and TCRdb kept only the in-frame ones, dropping some. Of roughly 14,000 clones detected, roughly 70% appear once; the ten largest clones hold roughly 5.3%. The source was PBMCs, collected before ibrutinib treatment. These TCRs come from a human donor with chronic lymphocytic leukemia.

This clone was observed a few times. This chain links TRBV19 with TRBJ2-1; tentative D call: TRBD2 (6 bases). Germline CDR1 and CDR2: LNHDA and SQIVND (reference sequence). This CDR3 has 14 residues. Between the trimmed V and J ends, which lost 2 bases and 4 bases, there was a span of 9 bases. The CDR3 DNA sequence: TGTGCCAGTAGTATAAGCGGGCCGTACAATGAGCAGTTCTTC. Protein sequence: CASSISGPYNEQFF.

V usage is TRBV7-2 and J usage is TRBJ2-3; D unclear. CDR3 length: 14 residues. The germline gives CDR1 SGHTA, CDR2 FQGNSA. Trimming pared 5 bases from V and 1 base from J, leaving 10 bases between. CDR3 coding DNA: TGTGCCAGCAGCCCCGCGGCAGGCACAGATACGCAGTATTTT. This translates into CASSPAAGTDTQYF.

The V and J genes are TRBV4-3 and TRBJ2-1; TRBD2 agrees at 14 bases. The junction had 12 bases not matched to a gene; V was cut back by 0 bases and J by 8 bases. CDR1 is LGHNA and CDR2 is YSLEER in the germline V gene. CDR3 length: 19 amino acids. This chain's CDR3 is CASSQDPGRTSGRHYEQFF. The CDR3, as DNA: TGCGCCAGCAGCCAAGACCCCGGGAGGACTAGCGGGAGGCACTATGAGCAGTTCTTC.

The V gene is TRBV30, the J gene TRBJ1-1; tentative D call: TRBD1 (5 bases). Germline values: CDR1 GTSNPN, CDR2 SVGIG (reference sequence). V was pared by 2 bases and J by 2 bases, with 15 bases between. The CDR3 is made up of 15 amino acids. DNA for the CDR3: TGTGCCTGGAGTCACATGGGGCAGGGCAACACTGAAGCTTTCTTT. Amino acid sequence: CAWSHMGQGNTEAFF.

This clone came up a few times. The V gene is TRBV18, the J gene TRBJ2-1; D is perhaps TRBD1 or TRBD2 (5 bases each). Trimming left V 1 base short and J 5 bases short, with 9 bases between. Germline CDR1 and CDR2: KGHSH and LQKENI. There are 14 residues in the CDR3. Here the CDR3 DNA reads TGTGCCAGCTCACCACTCAGAGGGGACAATGAGCAGTTCTTC. Translation gives CASSPLRGDNEQFF.

The chain employs TRBV11-3 and TRBJ2-3; no firm D call. This CDR3 has 12 amino acids. V lost 2 bases, J lost 4 bases, and 4 bases lay in between. Germline values: CDR1 SGHNT, CDR2 YENEEA. CDR3 amino acids: CASSLTPDTQYF. The CDR3 DNA sequence: TGTGCCAGCAGCTTAACCCCAGATACGCAGTATTTT.

This rearrangement joins TRBV27 to TRBJ2-7; D unclear. V lost 3 bases and J 9 bases, leaving 12 bases between the germline ends. This CDR3 region has 12 residues. Germline CDR1 MNHEY, CDR2 SMNVEV (reference sequence). CDR3 in amino acids: CASSLGGARQYF. CDR3 in DNA: TGTGCCAGCAGTTTGGGCGGAGCACGGCAGTACTTC.

This clone has just one count. The chain recombines TRBV11-3 with TRBJ2-3; the match to TRBD2 covers 13 bases. CDR1 SGHNT and CDR2 YENEEA come from the germline V gene. The V and J ends lost 5 bases and 4 bases, in that order; junction bases with no gene match: 6. The CDR3 consists of 16 residues. Here the CDR3 reads CASSPGTSGEADTQYF. The CDR3 DNA follows: TGTGCCAGCAGCCCAGGGACTAGCGGGGAGGCAGATACGCAGTATTTT.

The chain is built from TRBV6-5 and TRBJ1-2; D might be TRBD1 (6 bases). Germline CDR1 reads MNHEY; CDR2 reads SVGAGI. Trimming cost V 5 bases and J 4 bases, with 11 bases left between them. This CDR3 has 13 amino acids. CDR3 sequence (DNA): TGTGCCAGCAGTCCCCGGGGGGCCTATGGCTACACCTTC. Its protein product is CASSPRGAYGYTF.

The CDR3 here is CASSLLGVEQYF. CDR3 DNA: TGTGCCAGCAGCTTATTGGGGGTCGAGCAGTACTTC. V is TRBV7-2 and J is TRBJ2-7; D is possibly TRBD1 or TRBD2 (5 bases each). There are 12 residues in the CDR3. The V gene's germline CDR1 is SGHTA and CDR2 FQGNSA. Trimming took 2 bases from V and 6 from J, leaving 8 bases between them.

This chain joins TRBV19 and TRBJ2-1; D gene uncertain. Germline V gives CDR1 LNHDA, CDR2 SQIVND (reference sequence). There are 13 residues in the CDR3. The ends were cut back, 5 bases at V and 5 bases at J, with 10 bases in the middle. CDR3 sequence: CASSDPPHNEQFF. CDR3 sequence (DNA): TGTGCCAGTAGTGACCCCCCCCACAATGAGCAGTTCTTC. Variable domain in full (rest from reference TRBV19 and TRBJ2-1): DGGITQSPKYLFRKEGQNVTLSCEQNLNHDAMYWYRQDPGQGLRLIYYSQIVNDFQKGDIAEGYSVSREKKESFPLTVTSAQKNPTAFYLCASSDPPHNEQFFGPGTRLTVL.

Points on this clone: The junction departs from germline at one end; a sequencing error may be responsible. V is TRBV7-2 and J is TRBJ2-5; D is perhaps TRBD2 (7 bases). This CDR3 comprises 16 residues. Germline-derived CDR1 and CDR2 are SGHTA and FQGNSA. CDR3 in amino acids: CASILGGGRGSETQYF. The CDR3 region has the DNA TGTGCCAGCATCTTAGGGGGGGGCAGGGGCTCCGAGACCCAGTACTTC.